The subject of this entry is one T cell receptor (beta chain). Its recognized antigen is unknown. No per-base quality is available; no much larger clone lies one base away. Library construction relied on the immunoSEQ multiplex PCR assay. The deep sequencing platform assayed about 10^5 TCR templates per sample. Genomic DNA extracted from sorted T cells was the material used for TCRbeta CDR3 sequencing. On the authors' methods: The R programming language was used for clonal analysis of the TCRbeta CDR3 data. Alloreactive CD4+ and CD8+ clones were defined by comparing unstimulated samples with post-reaction CFSE-low samples. By matching sequences to the repertoires of sorted unstimulated Treg and non-Treg cells, each alloreactive CD4+ clone was assigned a regulatory or non-regulatory origin. What TCRdb holds here is the immuneACCESS table cut down to in-frame rearrangements. Part of the clones is not present; checked against another copy, under half of the missing clones reflect an unresolved V gene, and the others are unexplained. V and J calls and clone size are copied from that table; D and trimming were computed from the DNA. The sample records 70,000 or so clones, 91% of which are singletons. The top ten clones comprise roughly 30% of the sample.

The data belong to a study of siplizumab effects on memory and regulatory T cells (dated by TCRdb to between 2017 and 2020). In terms of the full investigation: The effect of the anti-CD2 antibody siplizumab on alloreactive T-cell subsets was examined in allogeneic mixed lymphocyte reactions constructed from human PBMCs.

Sorted unstimulated T cells and proliferating T cells recovered from mixed lymphocyte reactions were subjected to TCRbeta CDR3 sequencing. Fresh whole blood from about ten HLA-typed healthy donors served as the source for isolating PBMCs. Trimming costs V 7 bases and J 4 bases, and their ends lie 16 bases apart. Spanning cysteine to phenylalanine, the CDR3 consists of 14 amino acids. Left in the record is the CDR3 DNA by itself, 42 bases read in frame from the first base. In the germline V gene (reference sequence), CDR1 corresponds to MNHEY and CDR2 to SMNVEV. Results and caveats for the whole study, not just this receptor: In reactions with siplizumab, an average of about 62% of mappable alloreactive CD4+ clones were Treg-derived, compared with roughly 26% in control reactions. Roughly 75-97% of proliferating CD4+ or CD8+ clones could not be assigned a naive or memory phenotype. Whether proliferating Tregs from siplizumab cultures actually had suppressive function was not functionally confirmed. Siplizumab significantly lowered the cumulative frequency of alloreactive sequences that could be traced to unstimulated CD4+ memory T cells. Sequences below about 10^-5 frequency were poorly captured, so only a minor fraction of alloreactive clones could be mapped to unstimulated subsets. Unstimulated naive T cells appeared to be more diverse than memory T cells, and naive cells seemed to make a substantial contribution to the alloresponse.

This receptor chain uses TRBV27 and TRBJ1-2; TRBD1 is a weak D gene call, 6 bases matching. This sequence was found in a human donor in good health. Specimen: CD8+ T cells sorted from blood. The CDR3 corresponds to CASTSQGSIYGYTF. The DNA sequence is TGTGCCAGCACCTCTCAGGGGAGTATCTATGGCTACACCTTC.